The 2 T cell receptor beta chains listed next were all sequenced from one sample in a study of blood T cell repertoires in COVID-19. Sequencing used immunoSEQ multiplex PCR; TCRdb keeps in-frame clones, though not all of them. The sample has around 110,000 clones; roughly 79% are singletons. Sample: peripheral blood. The origin of the receptors is a man aged 65-85 years with active or convalescent COVID-19.

The rearrangement links TRBV24-1 to TRBJ2-1; 10 bases fit TRBD1. J lost 6 bases, V lost 9 bases, and 7 bases had no gene match. CDR1 and CDR2 (germline): KGHDR, SFDVKD. CDR3 length: 14 amino acids. CDR3 coding DNA: TGTGCCACCTCCCCTAGGACAGGGGGCAATGAGCAGTTCTTC. It encodes CATSPRTGGNEQFF.

To note about this clone: Different DNA sequences within this sample yield the same CDR3. The rearrangement joins TRBV28 to TRBJ2-7, with no clear D. The CDR3 sequence is 11 residues long. Germline CDR1 is MDHEN and CDR2 is SYDVKM. Trimming left V 4 bases short and J 4 bases short, with 5 bases between. The CDR3 reads CASSSRYEQYF. The CDR3 nucleotides read TGTGCCAGCAGTTCTCGTTACGAGCAGTACTTC.